The TCR beta chain described here comes from a study of T-cell memory formation after mild COVID-19 (dated by TCRdb to the early 2020s). As for the study more broadly: TCR sequence clusters from the two donors were largely donor specific. The cohort comprised two young, previously healthy adult volunteers, one female and one male. In a couple of donors, T-cell clones that expanded and contracted after mild COVID-19 were followed by sequencing TCRalpha and TCRbeta repertoires longitudinally.

A distance of 17 bases separates the germline ends of V and J, which lose 6 bases and 5 bases respectively. The CDR3 sequence holds 15 residues, the cysteine and phenylalanine included. The only DNA kept is the CDR3, 45 bases in frame from the first base. Sequencing took place on an Illumina NovaSeq 6000. TCRalpha and TCRbeta cDNA libraries were constructed by 5'RACE with constant-segment primers, with sample barcodes and unique molecular identifiers being introduced. Trizol reagent was used to extract RNA from every sample. Libraries were amplified in two PCR steps, with a second sample barcode and Illumina TruSeq adapters added in the second step. Sequencing of libraries was performed on an Illumina NovaSeq with 2 x 150 bp paired-end reads. The original pipeline was this. With migec v1.2.7, reads were demultiplexed and then collapsed into UMI-guided consensus sequences. Using mixcr v2.1.11, the UMI consensuses were aligned to TRA and TRB V and J templates and assembled into clonotypes. Expanded or contracted clonotypes were those called significant by both edgeR and NoisET, with noise models trained on biological replicates. For edgeR calls, the thresholds were a false discovery rate-adjusted p below 0.01 and a log2 fold-change of 1. PCA with hierarchical clustering of max-normalized trajectories of the 1000 most abundant clonotypes was used as exploratory dynamics analysis. The CD4 or CD8 phenotype of responding clones was assigned using the separately sequenced CD4+ and CD8+ repertoires. TCRdb trimmed the raw reads at Q25, called clones with MiXCR and kept productive beta chains. One record per CDR3 amino acid sequence lists the most common genes and DNA. The V and J calls reflect TCRdb's pipeline rather than the authors' work. This sample gives around 200,000 distinct CDR3 sequences in total; approximately 16% of them show up just once. The top ten clones comprise 2% to 2.5% of the sample.

Broad study findings and their caveats: Some responding clones were found in pre-infection memory, which suggests that pre-existing cross-reactive memory T cells took part in the SARS-CoV-2 response. Contracting CD4+ clones turned up mainly in the CM and EM memory subsets, whereas EMRA was where CD8+ clones were enriched. The study covered only a couple of mild cases, and larger cohorts including severe cases with pre-infection samples were considered necessary. Clones contracting from day 15 to 85 had balanced CD4/CD8 phenotypes, while a second wave expanding from day 15 to 37 was biased towards CD4+. SARS-CoV-2 specificity of the second-wave clones peaking on day 37 was not confirmed.

Ficoll-Paque density gradient centrifugation was used to isolate PBMCs. With respect to this clonotype: Its antigen is still unknown. No qualities accompany the bases; no much larger clone lies one base away.

Specimen: PBMCs or a T cell subset sorted from them (not recorded which). The TCR originated in an adult woman who had mild COVID-19 (a few samples of this study predate the infection). The sample titles of this study are shuffled in the database, so cell type and time point are left out; the donor was told from shared clones. The chain couples TRBV23-1 to TRBJ2-1; the D segment cannot be called with confidence. TRBV23-1 carries the ORF label, with uncertain function. The encoded CDR3 is CASSGSDTDHNEQFF. The nucleotide sequence is given as TGCGCCAGCAGCGGGTCAGATACTGATCACAATGAGCAGTTCTTC.